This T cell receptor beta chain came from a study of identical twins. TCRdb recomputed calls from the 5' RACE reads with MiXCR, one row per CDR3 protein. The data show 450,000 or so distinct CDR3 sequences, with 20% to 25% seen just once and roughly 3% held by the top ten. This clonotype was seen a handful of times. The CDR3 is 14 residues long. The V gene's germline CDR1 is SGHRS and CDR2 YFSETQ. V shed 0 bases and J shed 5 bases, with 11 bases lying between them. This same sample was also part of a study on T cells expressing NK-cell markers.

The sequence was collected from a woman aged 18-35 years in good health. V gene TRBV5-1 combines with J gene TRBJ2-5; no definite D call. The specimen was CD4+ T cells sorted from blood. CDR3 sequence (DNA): TGCGCCAGCAGCTTGGGATTGATTAAGGAGACCCAGTACTTC. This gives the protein CASSLGLIKETQYF.